A single sample is the source of the 23 T cell receptor beta chains below, sequenced in a study of blood T cells in healthy people across ages. PCR was performed a second time for about 7 to 11 cycles using a sample-barcoded 5' primer and a J-beta primer mix. One entry per CDR3 protein, called by TCRdb with MiXCR from the 5' RACE reads. In the table there are 700,000 or so distinct CDR3 sequences, about 43% of which are singletons. Sequencing was done on a sample of blood. These receptors were obtained from a man of 80 years or more in good health.

This clonotype was counted between two and nine times. The chain employs TRBV6-1 and TRBJ2-5; D is ambiguous. Trimming took 2 bases from V and 1 from J, leaving 11 bases between them. Germline V CDR1 and CDR2: MNHNS, SASEGT. This CDR3 region has 15 residues. CDR3 nucleotides: TGTGCCAGCAGTGAACGGGTTAGGGTCCAAGAGACCCAGTACTTC. Encoded protein: CASSERVRVQETQYF.

This clonotype was counted only a few times. V usage is TRBV4-3 and J usage is TRBJ1-4; D possibly corresponds to TRBD1 (6 bases). The V end was cut by 5 bases, the J end by 8 bases, with 18 bases between. There are 15 residues in the CDR3. From germline, CDR1 is LGHNA and CDR2 YSLEER. This chain's CDR3 is CASSYRMTGDEKLFF. The CDR3 DNA is TGCGCCAGCAGCTACCGAATGACAGGAGACGAAAAACTGTTTTTT.

This clonotype was seen at least ten times. The chain's CDR3 is CASSQEGQGARETQYF. In DNA, the CDR3 is TGCGCCAGCAGCCAAGAGGGACAGGGGGCGCGGGAGACCCAGTACTTC. The chain has TRBV4-1 and TRBJ2-5, with TRBD1 identical over 12 bases. V gave up 0 bases and J gave up 5 bases; unmatched junction bases: 4. The CDR3 extends over 16 amino acids. CDR1 is MGHRA and CDR2 is YSYEKL in the germline V gene.

This rearrangement joins TRBV20-1 to TRBJ2-1; 13 bases are a match to TRBD2. This CDR3 has 15 amino acids. The junction had 10 bases not matched to a gene; V was cut back by 6 bases and J by 8 bases. Looked up from germline, CDR1 is DFQATT and CDR2 is SNEGSKA (reference sequence). The CDR3: CSAKQGLAGVDEQFF. CDR3 in DNA: TGCAGTGCAAAGCAAGGACTAGCGGGAGTTGATGAGCAGTTCTTC.

This clonotype has at least ten counts. The DNA of the CDR3 is TGTGCCACCCTAGCGGGAAATGAGCAGTTCTTC. Translated, it gives CATLAGNEQFF. The chain carries TRBV12-3 or TRBV12-4 and TRBJ2-1; 9 bases agree with TRBD2. The CDR3 length is 11 residues. V gave up 10 bases and J gave up 7 bases; unmatched junction bases: 2.

The J gene is TRBJ2-4, the V gene TRBV20-1, with 8 bases fitting TRBD2. The CDR3 is made up of 17 amino acids. Germline trimming cut 0 bases from V and 3 bases from J; bases unmatched to any gene: 10. CDR1 DFQATT and CDR2 SNEGSKA come from the germline V gene (reference sequence). The CDR3, as DNA: TGCAGTGCTAGAGATCGGGGGGGTCCTGGGGGCAAAAACATTCAGTACTTC. Translated, it gives CSARDRGGPGGKNIQYF.

Remarks on this clonotype: It may be a read error: a sequence one base away is much more abundant. CDR3 nucleotides: TGTGCCAGCAATCTACCGGGTAACCAAGAGACCCAGTACTTC. The encoded protein is CASNLPGNQETQYF. The chain employs TRBV9 and TRBJ2-5; no clear D gene. V gave up 6 bases and J gave up 0 bases, with 12 bases separating them. Germline V lookup: CDR1 SGDLS, CDR2 YYNGEE. The CDR3 covers 14 residues. Full variable domain (missing parts from reference TRBV9 and TRBJ2-5): DSGVTQTPKHLITATGQRVTLRCSPRSGDLSVYWYQQSLDQGLQFLIQYYNGEERAKGNILERFSAQQFPDLHSELNLSSLELGDSALYFCASNLPGNQETQYFGPGTRLLVL.

The table lists this clonotype with a few counts. At one end the junction does not follow the germline gene, possibly because of a read error. This sequence joins TRBV20-1 and TRBJ1-3; maybe TRBD1 (5 bases). CDR3 length equals 14 residues. Per the germline V gene, CDR1 is DFQATT and CDR2 is SNEGSKA (reference sequence). In DNA form, the CDR3 reads TGTAGTGGAACTAGGGGTAGCTCTGGAAACACCATATATTTT. As protein: CSGTRGSSGNTIYF.

In its sample, this clonotype was seen a few times. Here the CDR3 reads CASTVGSGTGSYEQYF. The CDR3 region has the DNA TGTGCCAGCACGGTTGGCTCCGGGACAGGGTCCTACGAGCAGTACTTC. V is TRBV27 and J is TRBJ2-7, with TRBD1 identical over 9 bases. This CDR3 contains 16 residues. Looked up from germline, CDR1 is MNHEY and CDR2 is SMNVEV (reference sequence). The V and J ends lost 7 bases and 1 base, in that order; junction bases with no gene match: 11.

This chain joins TRBV6-2 or TRBV6-3 and TRBJ2-1, with D possibly being TRBD2 (5 bases). From germline, CDR1 is MNHEY and CDR2 SVGEGT. This CDR3 spans 15 amino acids. V shed 2 bases and J shed 5 bases, with 13 bases lying between them. The CDR3 protein is CASSYSLADNNEQFF. CDR3 sequence (DNA): TGTGCCAGCAGTTACAGTCTAGCAGACAACAATGAGCAGTTCTTC.

The chain has TRBV5-1 and TRBJ2-1, with 9 bases fitting TRBD2. The V gene end was trimmed by 0 bases and the J gene end by 4 bases; junction bases not matched to a gene: 5. In germline, CDR1 is SGHRS, CDR2 YFSETQ. The CDR3 sequence is 16 residues long. Here the CDR3 reads CASSLVLSGGYNEQFF. The CDR3 DNA sequence: TGCGCCAGCAGCTTGGTTCTTAGCGGGGGATACAATGAGCAGTTCTTC.

The chain employs TRBV29-1 and TRBJ2-5; 8 bases are a match to TRBD1. The junction had 7 bases not matched to a gene; V was cut back by 7 bases and J by 3 bases. This CDR3 is built from 13 residues. Germline V gene lookup returns CDR1 SQVTM and CDR2 ANQGSEA. The CDR3 sequence is CSGNPTGEETQYF. CDR3 coding DNA: TGCAGCGGGAACCCGACAGGGGAAGAGACCCAGTACTTC.

This chain uses TRBV19 with TRBJ2-2; the match to TRBD2 covers 14 bases. Trimming at V came to 6 bases and at J to 8 bases, leaving 8 bases not matched to a gene. Looked up from germline, CDR1 is LNHDA and CDR2 is SQIVND (reference sequence). CDR3 length: 16 amino acids. The CDR3 here is CASRIGTSGSNGELFF. CDR3 nucleotides: TGTGCCAGTAGAATCGGGACTAGCGGGAGCAATGGGGAGCTGTTTTTT. Based on the CDR3 plus reference TRBV19 and TRBJ2-2, the full variable domain is DGGITQSPKYLFRKEGQNVTLSCEQNLNHDAMYWYRQDPGQGLRLIYYSQIVNDFQKGDIAEGYSVSREKKESFPLTVTSAQKNPTAFYLCASRIGTSGSNGELFFGEGSRLTVL.

This clonotype was observed a few times. J is TRBJ2-5 and V is TRBV7-3; possible D gene TRBD2, 6 bases. Deletions cut 5 bases from V and 4 bases from J, with 14 bases between. The germline gives CDR1 SGHTA, CDR2 FQGTGA. This CDR3 is 14 amino acids long. The CDR3 is CASSNGTLRETQYF. The CDR3 nucleotides read TGTGCCAGCAGCAACGGGACTTTGCGAGAGACCCAGTACTTC. The full variable domain, its missing parts supplied by reference TRBV7-3 and TRBJ2-5, is GAGVSQTPSNKVTEKGKYVELRCDPISGHTALYWYRQSLGQGPEFLIYFQGTGAADDSGLPNDRFFAVRPEGSVSTLKIQRTERGDSAVYLCASSNGTLRETQYFGPGTRLLVL.

The chain recombines TRBV20-1 with TRBJ2-7; 12 nucleotides line up with TRBD2. V lost 5 bases, J lost 7 bases, and 12 bases stayed unmatched. The germline V gene encodes CDR1 DFQATT and CDR2 SNEGSKA (reference sequence). The CDR3 covers 15 residues. CDR3 region: CSAPRPSGRGNEQYF. CDR3 nucleotides: TGCAGTGCTCCTAGGCCTAGCGGGAGGGGGAATGAGCAGTACTTC.

The chain joins TRBV6-2 or TRBV6-3 to TRBJ1-2; D is ambiguous. V lost 5 bases and J lost 4, with 14 bases in between. This CDR3 is built from 14 residues. Germline V gene data show CDR1 as MNHEY and CDR2 as SVGEGT. CDR3 DNA: TGTGCCAGCAGTGACCTGGGAGGAGGCTATGGCTACACCTTC. Encoded protein: CASSDLGGGYGYTF.

V gene TRBV14 combines with J gene TRBJ2-5; possible D gene TRBD2, 5 bases. Trimming removed 4 bases from V and 4 bases from J, with 10 bases in between. Looked up from germline, CDR1 is SGHDN and CDR2 is FVKESK. The CDR3 spans 13 residues. The CDR3: CASSRLGGETQYF. The CDR3 DNA is TGTGCCAGCAGCCGCCTAGGAGGAGAGACCCAGTACTTC.

The genes are TRBV29-1 and TRBJ2-3; tentative D call: TRBD2 (6 bases). V dropped 2 bases and J dropped 5 bases, with 14 bases sitting between them. CDR3 size: 14 residues. Germline V lookup: CDR1 SQVTM, CDR2 ANQGSEA. The CDR3 loop reads CSVESGDSGDTQYF. The CDR3 DNA is TGCAGCGTTGAATCCGGGGACTCGGGAGATACGCAGTATTTT.

This rearrangement joins TRBV7-2 to TRBJ2-1; D is unclear. The CDR3 totals 13 residues. V lost 1 base and J 8 bases, leaving 9 bases between the germline ends. Germline V gene sequence: CDR1 SGHTA, CDR2 FQGNSA. CDR3 DNA sequence: TGTGCCAGCAGCTTAGGTCCAGGCGATGAGCAGTTCTTC. Amino acids: CASSLGPGDEQFF.

Only a few counts were recorded for this clonotype. The genes are TRBV5-4 and TRBJ2-5; D call uncertain. V was cut by 2 bases and J by 5 bases, with 25 bases left in between. This CDR3 spans 18 amino acids. The germline gives CDR1 SGHNT, CDR2 YYREEE (reference sequence). The CDR3 loop reads CASSFPGSKALGQETQYF. In DNA, the CDR3 is TGTGCCAGCAGCTTCCCCGGGTCCAAAGCGCTTGGCCAGGAGACCCAGTACTTC.

Turning to this clonotype: Sequence at one end of the junction differs from germline and may be a read error. This sequence joins TRBV20-1 and TRBJ2-5; TRBD2 aligns across 8 bases. This CDR3 contains 16 residues. Germline V gene sequence: CDR1 DFQATT, CDR2 SNEGSKA (reference sequence). The chain's CDR3 is CSASPSGGSLQETRYF. The CDR3 coding sequence is TGCAGTGCTAGCCCCAGCGGGGGAAGCCTCCAAGAGACCCGGTACTTC.

This clonotype turned up a few times. This sequence joins TRBV7-8 and TRBJ2-5; 12 bases fit TRBD2. J gave up 5 bases and V 2 bases, and 9 bases lay outside the gene matches. The CDR3 extends over 17 amino acids. Germline V gene lookup returns CDR1 SGHVS and CDR2 FQNEAQ. CDR3 nucleotides: TGTGCCAGCAGCTTATTAACTAGCGGGAGGAGAAGGGAGACCCAGTACTTC. It encodes CASSLLTSGRRRETQYF.

Only a few counts were recorded for this clonotype. The rearrangement uses TRBV7-2 and TRBJ2-4; 8 bases line up with TRBD2. V dropped 0 bases and J dropped 13; count of bases not matched to a gene: 14. The CDR3 contains 16 residues. Per germline, CDR1 SGHTA and CDR2 FQGNSA. In nucleotides, the CDR3 is TGTGCCAGCAGCTTAGCGGCCCAGCGGGAGCGTCGGGAGCAGTACTTC. Amino acid sequence: CASSLAAQRERREQYF.